This is a list of T cell receptor beta chains from one sample in a study of control samples from healthy donors and cancer patients. The method was immunoSEQ multiplex PCR; TCRdb's version includes in-frame clones alone and lacks a portion of them. The data show 110,000 or so clones, with 90% seen just once and about 4.2% held by the top ten. Material: blood. Receptor source: a human donor in good health. The donor label of this sample is uncertain. The conserved cysteine and the conserved F or W are not part of the CDR3 here.

V: TRBV5-1
CDR3: ASSQQVYNTEAF

V: TRBV14
CDR3: ASSQVGLLAGDTQETQY

V: TRBV2
CDR3: ASSEGVAGGPGGETQY

V: TRBV18
CDR3: ASSPFGGEQF

V: TRBV4-1
CDR3: ASSQADGSREGYT

V: TRBV13
CDR3: ASSIYNEQF

V: TRBV30
CDR3: AWSDIGQPQH

V: TRBV18
CDR3: ASSQRPGDGYT

V: TRBV28
CDR3: ASSKDRASNEQF

V: TRBV5-6
CDR3: ASSWNPRGEQY

V: TRBV5-1
CDR3: ASRGSFNTEAF

V: TRBV7-2
CDR3: ASSFNRGEQY

V: TRBV14
CDR3: ASSQWAGYEQY

V: TRBV10-1
CDR3: ATRGKRTIHNSPLH

V: TRBV28
CDR3: ASSTWTGGNYGYT

V: TRBV5-5
CDR3: ASSLYGQGASDEQF